The T cell receptor beta chain described here comes from a study of blood T cells in healthy people across ages. Germline V lookup: CDR1 MNHEY, CDR2 SMNVEV (reference sequence). The CDR3 is made up of 14 amino acids. The V gene lost 5 bases and the J gene lost 3 bases, with 13 bases spanning the gap. Using a J-beta primer mix together with a sample-barcoded 5' primer, a second PCR was run for about 6 to 12 cycles. TCRdb independently ran MiXCR on the 5' RACE reads; one entry per CDR3 protein. In the table there are around 800,000 distinct CDR3 sequences, 25% to 30% of which are singletons. This sample was also put to use in a study of T cells of mothers and their children. That investigation notes: Input to cDNA synthesis comprised all extracted RNA, at a ratio of around 1.6 ug per 15 ul.

Sequenced sample: blood. The source of this sequence is a boy younger than 18 in good health. The V gene is TRBV27, the J gene TRBJ1-2; tentative D call: TRBD1 (6 bases). The CDR3 loop is CASSRGAGDYGYTF. CDR3 coding DNA: TGTGCCAGCAGTCGGGGGGCAGGAGACTATGGCTACACCTTC.